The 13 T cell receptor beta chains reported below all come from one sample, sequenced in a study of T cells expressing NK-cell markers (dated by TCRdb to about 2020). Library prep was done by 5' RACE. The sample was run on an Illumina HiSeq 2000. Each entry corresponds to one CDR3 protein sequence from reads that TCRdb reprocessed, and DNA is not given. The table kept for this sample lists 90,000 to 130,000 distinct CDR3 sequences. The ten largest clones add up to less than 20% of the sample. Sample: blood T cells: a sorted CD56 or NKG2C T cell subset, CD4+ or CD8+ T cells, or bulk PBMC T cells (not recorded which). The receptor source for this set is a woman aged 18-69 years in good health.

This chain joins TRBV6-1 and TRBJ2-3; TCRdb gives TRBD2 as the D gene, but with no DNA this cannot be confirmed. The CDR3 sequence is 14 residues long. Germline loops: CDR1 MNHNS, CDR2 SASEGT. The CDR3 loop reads CASSGLGLTDTQYF.

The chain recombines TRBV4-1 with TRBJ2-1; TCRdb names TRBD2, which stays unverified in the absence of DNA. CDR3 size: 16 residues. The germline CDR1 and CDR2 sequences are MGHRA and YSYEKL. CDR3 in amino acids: CASSQGGSAVHNEQFF.

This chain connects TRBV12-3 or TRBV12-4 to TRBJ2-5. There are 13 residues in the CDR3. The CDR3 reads CASSLLYQETQYF.

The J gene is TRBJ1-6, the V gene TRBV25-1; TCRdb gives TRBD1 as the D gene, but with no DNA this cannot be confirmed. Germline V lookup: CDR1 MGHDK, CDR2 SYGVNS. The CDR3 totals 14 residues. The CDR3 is CASSEDRETSPLHF.

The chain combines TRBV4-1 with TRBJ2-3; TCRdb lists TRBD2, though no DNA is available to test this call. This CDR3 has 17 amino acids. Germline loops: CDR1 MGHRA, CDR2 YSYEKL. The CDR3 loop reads CASSQGTSGGLTDTQYF.

The CDR3 here is CSVELGGGTDTQYF. The rearrangement joins TRBV29-1 to TRBJ2-3; checking the TCRdb D call of TRBD1 is not possible without DNA. Germline-derived CDR1 and CDR2 are SQVTM and ANQGSEA. The CDR3 sequence is 14 residues long.

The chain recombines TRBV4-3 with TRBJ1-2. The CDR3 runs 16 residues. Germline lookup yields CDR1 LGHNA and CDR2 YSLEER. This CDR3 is CASSQDQPGPNYGYTF.

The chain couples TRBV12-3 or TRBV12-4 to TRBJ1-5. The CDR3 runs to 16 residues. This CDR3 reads CASSLGPLGSNQPQHF.

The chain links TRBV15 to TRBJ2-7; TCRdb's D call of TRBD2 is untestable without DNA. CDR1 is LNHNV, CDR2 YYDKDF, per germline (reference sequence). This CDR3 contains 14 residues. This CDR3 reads CATSSGGEAYEQYF.

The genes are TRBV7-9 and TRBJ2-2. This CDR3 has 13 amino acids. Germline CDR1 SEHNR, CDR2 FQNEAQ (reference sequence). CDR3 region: CASSLVPHGELFF.

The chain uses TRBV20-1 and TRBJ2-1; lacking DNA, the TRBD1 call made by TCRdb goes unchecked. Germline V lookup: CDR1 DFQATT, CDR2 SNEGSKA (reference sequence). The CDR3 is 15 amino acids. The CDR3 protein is CSARDPGTEYNEQFF.

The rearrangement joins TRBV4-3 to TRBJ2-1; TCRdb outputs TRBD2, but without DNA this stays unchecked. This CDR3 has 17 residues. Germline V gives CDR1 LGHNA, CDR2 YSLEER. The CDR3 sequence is CASSPGIAGVGYNEQFF.

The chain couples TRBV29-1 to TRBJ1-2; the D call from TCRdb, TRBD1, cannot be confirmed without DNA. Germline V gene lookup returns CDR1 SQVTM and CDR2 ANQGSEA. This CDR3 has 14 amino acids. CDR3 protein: CSVEGQGLNYGYTF. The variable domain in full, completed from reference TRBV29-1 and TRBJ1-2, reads SAVISQKPSRDICQRGTSLTIQCQVDSQVTMMFWYRQQPGQSLTLIATANQGSEATYESGFVIDKFPISRPNLTFSTLTVSNMSPEDSSIYLCSVEGQGLNYGYTFGSGTRLTVV.